Listed below are T cell receptor beta chains from one sample, sequenced in a study of blood T cell repertoires in COVID-19. Only in-frame clones appear in the TCRdb table, and some are missing; sequencing was by immunoSEQ multiplex PCR. This repertoire shows some 340,000 clones, roughly 90% found once; its top ten account for about 4.2%. What was sequenced was PBMCs or T cells enriched from blood (not recorded which). These receptors all come from a woman under 40 who had been exposed to COVID-19. Both conserved end residues are part of each CDR3. Each record gives: D gene, J gene, clone size, V gene, CDR3 protein, CDR3 DNA. The D gene is left open where the match is weak. The listing skips clone size in some rows; elsewhere it reads once, few, many or a size class.

D gene: -
J gene: TRBJ1-1
clone size: -
V gene: TRBV7-3
CDR3 protein: CASSLGQGNTEAFF
CDR3 DNA: TGTGCCAGCAGCTTAGGGCAGGGGAACACTGAAGCTTTCTTT

D gene: TRBD2
J gene: TRBJ2-1
clone size: once
V gene: TRBV2
CDR3 protein: CASRAGPQEASGGRDEQFF
CDR3 DNA: TGTGCCAGCAGGGCCGGGCCCCAGGAGGCTAGCGGGGGGAGGGATGAGCAGTTCTTC

D gene: -
J gene: TRBJ1-2
clone size: -
V gene: TRBV6-6
CDR3 protein: CASSYVTGTNYGYTF
CDR3 DNA: TGTGCCAGCAGTTACGTAACAGGGACTAACTATGGCTACACCTTC

D gene: -
J gene: TRBJ1-2
clone size: -
V gene: TRBV5-1
CDR3 protein: CASSLAADYGYTF
CDR3 DNA: TGCGCCAGCAGCTTGGCAGCGGACTATGGCTACACCTTC

D gene: -
J gene: TRBJ1-3
clone size: -
V gene: TRBV29-1
CDR3 protein: CSVLYSGNTIYF
CDR3 DNA: TGCAGCGTGTTATACTCTGGAAACACCATATATTTT

D gene: -
J gene: TRBJ2-2
clone size: -
V gene: TRBV7-8
CDR3 protein: CASSWRRVAGELFF
CDR3 DNA: TGTGCCAGCAGCTGGAGGAGGGTCGCCGGGGAGCTGTTTTTT

D gene: TRBD1
J gene: TRBJ2-7
clone size: once
V gene: TRBV5-1
CDR3 protein: CASSWGTGSSYEQYF
CDR3 DNA: TGCGCCAGCAGCTGGGGGACAGGGAGCTCCTACGAGCAGTACTTC

D gene: -
J gene: TRBJ1-4
clone size: -
V gene: TRBV2
CDR3 protein: CASSEDLPEGEKLFF
CDR3 DNA: TGTGCCAGCAGTGAAGACCTCCCGGAGGGCGAAAAACTGTTTTTT

D gene: TRBD1
J gene: TRBJ2-7
clone size: -
V gene: TRBV27
CDR3 protein: CASSPGQGRYEQYF
CDR3 DNA: TGTGCCAGCAGTCCGGGACAGGGTAGGTACGAGCAGTACTTC

D gene: TRBD2
J gene: TRBJ2-1
clone size: -
V gene: TRBV6-5
CDR3 protein: CALQRGAGGNEQFF
CDR3 DNA: TGTGCCCTCCAACGAGGGGCGGGGGGCAATGAGCAGTTCTTC

D gene: TRBD2
J gene: TRBJ2-5
clone size: -
V gene: TRBV10-3
CDR3 protein: CAISSSGGQETQYF
CDR3 DNA: TGTGCCATCAGTTCTAGCGGGGGCCAAGAGACCCAGTACTTC

D gene: -
J gene: TRBJ2-7
clone size: -
V gene: TRBV3-1/TRBV3-2
CDR3 protein: CASSRGVSSYEQYF
CDR3 DNA: TGTGCCAGCAGCCGGGGGGTGAGCTCCTACGAGCAGTACTTC

D gene: -
J gene: TRBJ1-5
clone size: -
V gene: TRBV4-3
CDR3 protein: CASSQDAGEQPQHF
CDR3 DNA: TGCGCCAGCAGCCAAGACGCAGGGGAACAGCCCCAGCATTTT

D gene: -
J gene: TRBJ1-1
clone size: once
V gene: TRBV14
CDR3 protein: CASSQEGRRAFF
CDR3 DNA: TGTGCCAGCAGCCAAGAGGGGAGAAGGGCTTTCTTT